This paragraph covers one TCR beta chain sequence. This sample is part of a study of blood T cell repertoires in COVID-19. Study-level information: Some COVID-19 samples were acute and others convalescent; all came from the United States, Italy and Spain. PBMCs, B-cell-depleted T cells, or T cells provided the cDNA or gDNA that made up the material.

Authors' processing steps: Nucleated cell counts were estimated from reference gene primer amplification. Here immunoSEQ multiplex PCR was the method, and the copy in TCRdb shows in-frame clones only, minus some. V, J and clone size were drawn from that table, and D and trimming were deduced from the DNA. The profile covers fewer than 70,000 clones, with about 91% appearing a single time and around 4.3% taken by the ten largest. The germline V and J ends were trimmed by 4 bases and 4 bases, with 12 bases remaining between them. The germline gives CDR1 MDHEN, CDR2 SYDVKM. The CDR3 covers 14 residues. The receptor was isolated from a man aged 45-65 years with active COVID-19. The chain uses TRBV28 and TRBJ2-3; D possibly corresponds to TRBD2 (5 bases). Sequenced input: peripheral blood. The CDR3: CASSYSGLADTQYF. CDR3 nucleotides: TGTGCCAGCAGTTACTCGGGATTGGCAGATACGCAGTATTTT.